This paragraph covers one T cell receptor beta chain sequence. These data belong to a study of blood T cell repertoires in COVID-19. Whole-study context: Samples of COVID-19 (acute and convalescent) were obtained from the United States, Italy and Spain. From T cells, B-cell-depleted T cells, or PBMCs came the material, which was cDNA or gDNA.

Between the trimmed V and J ends, which lost 2 bases and 10 bases, there was a span of 9 bases. The CDR3 totals 11 residues. Germline V gene lookup returns CDR1 DFQATT and CDR2 SNEGSKA (reference sequence). Source study methods: Cell counts per sample came from amplifying reference gene primers. The table came from immunoSEQ multiplex PCR; TCRdb's copy has only in-frame clones and leaves some out. For V, J and clone size, that table is used; D and trimming come from the DNA. Seen here are 70,000 to 95,000 clones, roughly 85% observed once, and the top ten hold 16%. This chain uses TRBV20-1 with TRBJ2-1; D remains ambiguous. Input material: peripheral blood. The receptor was isolated from a human donor in a cohort sampled during active COVID-19. The CDR3 nucleotides read TGCAGTGCTAGACTAGTAGGAGAGCAGTTCTTC. As protein: CSARLVGEQFF.